Described below is a single TCR beta chain sequence and its context. The target antigen is unknown. The data belong to a study of T cell responses to AZD1222 COVID-19 vaccine. The table came from immunoSEQ multiplex PCR; TCRdb's copy has only in-frame clones and leaves some out. The sample yields approximately 140,000 clones, about 81% seen once. General observations from the study: Spike-specific TCR breadth and depth both grew after two AZD1222 doses. Close to half of all spike-specific TCRs reportedly target regions of the variants that are unmutated. Females outnumbered males among donors, who were mostly white British; clonal diversity was possibly underestimated.

This receptor was identified in an adult in good health. The sample consisted of peripheral blood, taken on day 0 of MenACWY control vaccination.

The CDR3 region has the DNA TGTGCCAGCAGCTTCCAGGGTTATGGGACAGATACGCAGTATTTT. This sequence encodes CASSFQGYGTDTQYF. The chain uses TRBV7-2 and TRBJ2-3, with TRBD1 as a possible D gene (5 bases). The CDR3 loop spans 15 amino acids. Trimming shortened V by 3 bases and J by 3 bases, and 13 bases separated the two germline ends. Germline V gene data show CDR1 as SGHTA and CDR2 as FQGNSA. The full variable domain, with the rest looked up from reference TRBV7-2 and TRBJ2-3, is GAGVSQSPSNKVTEKGKDVELRCDPISGHTALYWYRQSLGQGLEFLIYFQGNSAPDKSGLPSDRFSAERTGGSVSTLTIQRTQQEDSAVYLCASSFQGYGTDTQYFGPGTRLTVL.